This TCR beta chain was recorded in a study of blood T cell repertoires in COVID-19. Profiled with immunoSEQ multiplex PCR; TCRdb holds only in-frame clones, not every one. The sample has about 170,000 clones, under 90% seen once; the top ten hold about an eighth. There are 14 residues in the CDR3. Germline assignment: CDR1 SNHLY and CDR2 FYNNEI. The V gene end was trimmed by 8 bases and the J gene end by 7 bases; junction bases not matched to a gene: 7. Cohorts were assigned according to the clinical history that participants reported. The receptor's source is a man in his forties or fifties who had recovered from COVID-19. The chain uses TRBV2 and TRBJ2-1, with 11 nucleotides matching TRBD2. Material for sequencing was PBMCs or T cells enriched from blood (not recorded which). CDR3 sequence (DNA): TGTGCCAGCCAGATAGCGGGGGGGCCAAATGAGCAGTTCTTC. Residues: CASQIAGGPNEQFF. Complete variable domain (other parts from reference TRBV2 and TRBJ2-1): EPEVTQTPSHQVTQMGQEVILRCVPISNHLYFYWYRQILGQKVEFLVSFYNNEISEKSEIFDDQFSVERPDGSNFTLKIRSTKLEDSAMYFCASQIAGGPNEQFFGPGTRLTVL.